This entry is about one TCR beta chain. Its target is unknown. The data belong to a study of PD-1 blockade in classical Hodgkin lymphoma. General study points: Newly diagnosed patients and complete responders had comparable diversity at baseline. By cycle point C4D1, TCR diversity had risen significantly in CD4+ cells (but not CD8+ cells). Reports described newly diagnosed patients as having lower baseline TCR diversity than healthy donors.

There was relapse after autologous stem cell transplantation in every patient, and there was variation in brentuximab vedotin exposure. Progressive disease, partial response or complete response was each patient's best response. Repertoires were generated with immunoSEQ multiplex PCR, while TCRdb's copy carries only in-frame clones and drops some. The sample has some 150,000 clones, around 73% seen once; the top ten hold roughly 9.8%. V was clipped by 4 bases and J by 0 bases; unmatched bases: 4. Germline V gives CDR1 SGHTA, CDR2 FQGNSA. This CDR3 region has 16 residues. This sequence was found in a human donor with classical Hodgkin lymphoma. The chain uses TRBV7-2 and TRBJ1-5, with TRBD1 matching over 9 bases. This material consisted of peripheral blood mononuclear cells (PBMCs), taken before the second cycle of nivolumab. In nucleotides, the CDR3 is TGTGCCAGCAGCTCACAGGGGGCGTATAGCAATCAGCCCCAGCATTTT. Its protein is CASSSQGAYSNQPQHF. The entire variable domain, with the rest obtained from reference TRBV7-2 and TRBJ1-5, is as follows: GAGVSQSPSNKVTEKGKDVELRCDPISGHTALYWYRQSLGQGLEFLIYFQGNSAPDKSGLPSDRFSAERTGGSVSTLTIQRTQQEDSAVYLCASSSQGAYSNQPQHFGDGTRLSIL.